The rows below give T cell receptor beta chains drawn from one sample of a study of Ad26.COV2.S vaccination and SARS-CoV-2 variants. The assay was immunoSEQ multiplex PCR, and TCRdb's table has in-frame clones only and misses some. The data show around 370,000 clones, about 90% seen once. Sequenced material: peripheral blood, taken after recovery from COVID-19. The receptors here all came from a human donor who had recovered from COVID-19. Both conserved end residues are trimmed from each CDR3.

v_gene,j_gene,CDR3aa
TRBV28,TRBJ1-5,ASTTPGRDDQPQH
TRBV5-4,TRBJ2-4,ASSLAGQRDIQY
TRBV7-9,TRBJ2-7,ASSLRDRPDYEQY
TRBV6-5,TRBJ1-2,ASWDRGQGANGYT
TRBV29-1,TRBJ2-4,SAGGQGAYIQY
TRBV2,TRBJ1-1,ASSERTRVL
TRBV19,TRBJ2-2,ASVRYTGELF
TRBV5-8,TRBJ1-3,ASSGRFPIHSGNTIY
TRBV21-1,TRBJ2-2,ASTQSGSGGRTGELF
TRBV3-1/TRBV3-2,TRBJ1-5,ASSQATASNQPQH